This T cell receptor (beta chain) was sequenced in a study of cytomegalovirus exposure and HLA in healthy donors. The CDR3 contains 20 residues. It was with 60 Vbeta and 13 Jbeta primers that the PCR ran. TCRdb keeps only in-frame clones here, not all; method: immunoSEQ multiplex PCR. Of 100,000 or so clones in the sample, roughly 82% are singletons; the top ten hold less than 11%. Sequencing was done on a sample of PBMCs. The rearrangement uses TRBV21-1 and TRBJ2-1; the D call of TRBD2 is as the table states it, not checked on the DNA. TRBV21-1 has pseudogene status. This clonotype originated in a man aged 45 to 65 in good health and CMV-seronegative. In DNA, the CDR3 is TGTGCCAGCAGCAAAGTGGACTCGGGAGGACTAGCGTACTCCTACAATGAGCAGTTCTTC. Its translation is CASSKVDSGGLAYSYNEQFF.